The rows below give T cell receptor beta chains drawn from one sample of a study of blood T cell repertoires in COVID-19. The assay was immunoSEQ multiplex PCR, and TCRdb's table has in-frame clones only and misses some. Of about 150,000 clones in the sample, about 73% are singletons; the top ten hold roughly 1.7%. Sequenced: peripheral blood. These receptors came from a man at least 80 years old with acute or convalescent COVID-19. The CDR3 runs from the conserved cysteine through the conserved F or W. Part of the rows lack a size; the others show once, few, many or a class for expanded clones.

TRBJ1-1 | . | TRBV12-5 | CASGLTTGTGYMNTEAFF
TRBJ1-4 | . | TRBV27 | CASSLDRVGKLFF
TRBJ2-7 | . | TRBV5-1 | CASSTDRGFEQYF
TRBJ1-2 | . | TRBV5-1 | CASSQDTGSPGGYTF
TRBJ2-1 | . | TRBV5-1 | CASSLQPGGGHNEQFF
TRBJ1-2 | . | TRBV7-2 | CASSLETGRPNYGYTF
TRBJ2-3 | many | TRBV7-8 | CASSLVLAGATDTQYF
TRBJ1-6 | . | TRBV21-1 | CASSHSRDYNSPLHF
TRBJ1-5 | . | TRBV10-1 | CASSGGYRQPQHF
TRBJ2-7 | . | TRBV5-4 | CASSNGTSYEQYF
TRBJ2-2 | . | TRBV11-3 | CASSLAPSRELFF
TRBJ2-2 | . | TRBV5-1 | CASRASGANTGELFF
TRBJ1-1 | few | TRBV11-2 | CASSLRRNTEAFF
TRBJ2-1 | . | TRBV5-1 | CASSRASGGPNEQFF
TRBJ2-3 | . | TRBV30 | CAWTGQFTDTQYF
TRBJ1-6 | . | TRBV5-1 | CASSLQGYDSPLHF
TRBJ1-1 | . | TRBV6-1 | CASSEARVNTEAFF
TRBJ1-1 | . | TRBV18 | CASSYQGGTEAFF
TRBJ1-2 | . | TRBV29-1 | CSVDNRDRDYGYTF
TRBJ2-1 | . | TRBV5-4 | CASSLDLAGVPPYNEQFF
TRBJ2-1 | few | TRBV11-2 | CASSLASQGTNEQFF
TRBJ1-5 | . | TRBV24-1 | CATSDSGAPNQPQHF
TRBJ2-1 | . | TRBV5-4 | CASENRGAYNEQFF